This TCR beta chain appears in the sequencing data of a study of blood T cell repertoires in COVID-19. Study summary: The study drew acute and convalescent COVID-19 samples from the United States, Italy and Spain. Sources were T cells, B-cell-depleted T cells, or PBMCs; the material itself was cDNA or gDNA.

With 4 bases clipped from V and 3 bases from J, the junction kept 9 bases outside the gene matches. Germline lookup yields CDR1 SEHNR and CDR2 FQNEAQ (reference sequence). This CDR3 has 15 residues. Original methodology: Reference gene primer amplification gave nucleated cell count estimates. TCRdb's table, derived via immunoSEQ multiplex PCR, lists solely in-frame clones and lacks some. That table supplies the V and J calls and clone size; D and trimming were determined from the DNA. The sample records 340,000 or so clones, about 86% being singletons. The receptor comes from a man aged 25-45 years with active or convalescent COVID-19. Sequenced: peripheral blood. The V and J genes are TRBV7-9 and TRBJ2-7; TRBD2 aligns across 7 bases. CDR3 amino acids: CASSSGGRAGYEQYF. As DNA, the CDR3 is TGTGCCAGCAGCTCGGGCGGGAGAGCGGGCTACGAGCAGTACTTC. The variable domain in full, completed from reference TRBV7-9 and TRBJ2-7, reads DTGVSQNPRHKITKRGQNVTFRCDPISEHNRLYWYRQTLGQGPEFLTYFQNEAQLEKSRLLSDRFSAERPKGSFSTLEIQRTEQGDSAMYLCASSSGGRAGYEQYFGPGTRLTVT.